The clone carrying this T cell receptor (beta chain) was recorded at least ten times. TCR beta CDR3 regions were amplified from RNA transcripts. Researchers ran a first-round RT-PCR on the TCR CDR3 using the HTBI primer set. TCRdb analysed the multiplex PCR reads with MiXCR anew, one entry per CDR3 protein. The sample has about 680,000 distinct CDR3 sequences, approximately 40% seen once. This entry is derived from a study of T cells in Graves' hyperthyroidism and ophthalmopathy. Looked up from germline, CDR1 is SGHRS and CDR2 is YFSETQ. V shed 4 bases and J shed 1 base, with 14 bases lying between them. The CDR3 has 15 residues.

The sequencing input was blood. The sequence was obtained from a middle-aged woman with Graves' hyperthyroidism. The V and J genes are TRBV5-1 and TRBJ1-1; D is possibly TRBD1 (5 bases). DNA for the CDR3: TGCGCCAGCAGCCCCCGAGGGGAGCCGAACACTGAAGCTTTCTTT. It specifies CASSPRGEPNTEAFF.